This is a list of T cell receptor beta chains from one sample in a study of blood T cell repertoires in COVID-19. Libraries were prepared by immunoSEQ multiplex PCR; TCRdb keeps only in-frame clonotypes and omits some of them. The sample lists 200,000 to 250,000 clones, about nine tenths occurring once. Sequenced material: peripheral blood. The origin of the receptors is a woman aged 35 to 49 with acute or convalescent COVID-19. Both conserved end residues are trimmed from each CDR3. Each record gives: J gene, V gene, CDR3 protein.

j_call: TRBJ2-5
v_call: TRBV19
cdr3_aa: ASSTTLQETQY

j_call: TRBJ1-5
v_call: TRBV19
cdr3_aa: ASSLAQGRNQPQH

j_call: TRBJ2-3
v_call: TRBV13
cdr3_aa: ASSSLTDPSPDGTDTQY

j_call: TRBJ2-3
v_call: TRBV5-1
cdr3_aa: ASSLLSGGSIADTQY

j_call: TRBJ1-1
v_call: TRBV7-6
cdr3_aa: ASSLASGEGGLVTEAF

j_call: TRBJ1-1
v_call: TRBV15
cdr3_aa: ATSRVRSNTEAF

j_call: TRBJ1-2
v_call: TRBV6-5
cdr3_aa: ASSYSVGQGNGYT

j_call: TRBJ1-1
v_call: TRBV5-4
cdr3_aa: ASSLGQGGQNTEAF

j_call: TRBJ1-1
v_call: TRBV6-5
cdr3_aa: ASRRLGQGNTEAF

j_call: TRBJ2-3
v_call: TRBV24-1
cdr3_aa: ATNSPARGDTQY

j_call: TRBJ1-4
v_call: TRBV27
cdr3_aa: ASSGTGVGKLF

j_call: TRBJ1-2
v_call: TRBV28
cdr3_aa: ASRFRGLGGYT

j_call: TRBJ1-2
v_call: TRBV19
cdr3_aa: ASRGQEGSNYGYT